A single sample gave rise to the 27 T cell receptor beta chains below, sequenced in a study of OX40 agonist ivuxolimab in advanced cancers. The protocol was immunoSEQ multiplex PCR, while the TCRdb copy is restricted to in-frame clones and leaves out a portion. The sample has about 28,000 clones, approximately 91% seen once; the top ten hold around a quarter. The source material was CD4+ or CD8+ T cells sorted from blood, sampled in a trial of the OX40 agonist ivuxolimab. The receptor source for this set is an adult with an advanced solid tumor such as melanoma, head and neck, liver or kidney cancer.

The chain carries TRBV9 and TRBJ2-6; TRBD1 agrees at 8 bases. With V trimmed by 1 base and J by 1 base, 10 bases remained unmatched. The CDR3 extends over 19 amino acids. Looked up from germline, CDR1 is SGDLS and CDR2 is YYNGEE. In DNA form, the CDR3 reads TGTGCCAGCAGCGTATTCCGGACAGGGCCTATGTCTGGGGCCAACGTCCTGACTTTC. Translation: CASSVFRTGPMSGANVLTF.

The V gene is TRBV5-1, the J gene TRBJ2-1; D not resolved. The V gene's germline CDR1 is SGHRS and CDR2 YFSETQ. V was clipped by 2 bases and J by 0 bases, with 9 bases between them. CDR3 size: 15 residues. The CDR3 spells CASSFTDSSYNEQFF. The CDR3 bases are TGCGCCAGCAGCTTCACGGATAGCTCCTACAATGAGCAGTTCTTC.

The V call is TRBV6-1, the J call TRBJ1-5; D is unclear. Trimming removed 7 bases from V and 1 base from J, with 14 bases in between. This CDR3 has 15 residues. The V gene's germline CDR1 is MNHNS and CDR2 SASEGT. CDR3 loop: CASTRTRTSNQPQHF. DNA of the CDR3: TGTGCCAGCACAAGAACTCGGACCAGCAATCAGCCCCAGCATTTT.

The chain links TRBV5-5 to TRBJ2-7; 8 nucleotides match TRBD1. After removal of 2 bases from V and 3 bases from J, the junction contained 4 bases not matched to a gene. CDR3 size: 14 residues. Germline CDR1 and CDR2: SGHKS and YYEKEE (reference sequence). CDR3 coding DNA: TGTGCCAGCAGCTTCGGACAGGGCGACTACGAGCAGTACTTC. Translated, it gives CASSFGQGDYEQYF. The full variable domain, completed using reference TRBV5-5 and TRBJ2-7, is DAGVTQSPTHLIKTRGQQVTLRCSPISGHKSVSWYQQVLGQGPQFIFQYYEKEERGRGNFPDRFSARQFPNYSSELNVNALLLGDSALYLCASSFGQGDYEQYFGPGTRLTVT.

V and J are TRBV20-1 and TRBJ2-1; D gene ambiguous. Trimming took off 0 bases at V and 9 bases at J, with 6 bases between the two ends. CDR3 size: 11 residues. From germline, CDR1 is DFQATT and CDR2 SNEGSKA (reference sequence). The CDR3 is CSARDLTEQFF. As DNA, the CDR3 is TGCAGTGCTAGAGATCTGACTGAGCAGTTCTTC.

This chain uses TRBV4-2 with TRBJ2-3; 9 bases agree with TRBD1. V dropped 4 bases and J dropped 3; count of bases not matched to a gene: 2. The CDR3 runs to 14 residues. Germline V gene data show CDR1 as LGHNA and CDR2 as YNFKEQ. The CDR3 here is CASSRTGATDTQYF. CDR3 sequence (DNA): TGTGCCAGCAGCCGGACAGGGGCGACAGATACGCAGTATTTT.

The chain has TRBV19 and TRBJ2-2, with D possibly matching TRBD1 (6 bases). Deletions cut 7 bases from V and 7 bases from J, with 13 bases between. Per the germline V gene, CDR1 is LNHDA and CDR2 is SQIVND (reference sequence). The length of the CDR3 is 13 residues. CDR3 DNA sequence: TGTGCCAGTACGGGACACGGTGGCGGGGAGCTGTTTTTT. It encodes CASTGHGGGELFF.

CDR3 loop: CASSYGTGVDTGELFF. In nucleotides, the CDR3 is TGTGCCAGCAGCTATGGGACAGGGGTCGACACCGGGGAGCTGTTTTTT. The rearrangement links TRBV7-9 to TRBJ2-2, with TRBD1 matching over 10 bases. Germline V gene data show CDR1 as SEHNR and CDR2 as FQNEAQ (reference sequence). Germline trimming cut 4 bases from V and 3 bases from J; bases unmatched to any gene: 5. CDR3 length equals 16 residues.

The chain is built from TRBV7-9 and TRBJ1-1, with D perhaps TRBD1 (5 bases). The CDR3 spans 15 residues. The V gene's germline CDR1 is SEHNR and CDR2 FQNEAQ (reference sequence). Between the trimmed V and J ends, which lost 4 bases and 0 bases, there was a span of 12 bases. CDR3 in amino acids: CASSSGAGMNTEAFF. Written as DNA, the CDR3 is TGTGCCAGCAGCTCCGGGGCCGGGATGAACACTGAAGCTTTCTTT. The whole variable domain, remainder taken from reference TRBV7-9 and TRBJ1-1, is DTGVSQNPRHKITKRGQNVTFRCDPISEHNRLYWYRQTLGQGPEFLTYFQNEAQLEKSRLLSDRFSAERPKGSFSTLEIQRTEQGDSAMYLCASSSGAGMNTEAFFGQGTRLTVV.

The chain's CDR3 is CASSSAGYNEQFF. DNA of the CDR3: TGTGCCAGTAGTTCAGCAGGGTACAATGAGCAGTTCTTC. The chain recombines TRBV19 with TRBJ2-1; D is possibly TRBD1 (5 bases). CDR3 length: 13 residues. Germline V CDR1 and CDR2: LNHDA, SQIVND (reference sequence). Trimming took off 5 bases at V and 4 bases at J, with 9 bases between the two ends.

The rearrangement uses TRBV11-2 and TRBJ1-4, with 9 positions matching TRBD1. The CDR3 spans 15 residues. Germline V gives CDR1 SGHAT, CDR2 FQNNGV. Germline trimming cut 4 bases from V and 7 bases from J; bases unmatched to any gene: 7. CDR3 DNA sequence: TGTGCCAGCAGCTCCAGACAGGGGGAAATTGAAAAACTGTTTTTT. Amino acid sequence: CASSSRQGEIEKLFF.

This chain connects TRBV30 to TRBJ1-5; D is unresolved. CDR1 GTSNPN and CDR2 SVGIG come from the germline V gene (reference sequence). CDR3 length: 12 residues. Trimming shortened V by 0 bases and J by 4 bases, and 4 bases separated the two germline ends. DNA for the CDR3: TGTGCCTGGAGTGTCGGTAATCAGCCCCAGCATTTT. Translating it yields CAWSVGNQPQHF.

This chain joins TRBV29-1 and TRBJ1-4; D is unresolved. Germline V gene data show CDR1 as SQVTM and CDR2 as ANQGSEA. V shed 2 bases and J shed 3 bases, with 10 bases lying between them. CDR3 length: 14 amino acids. The CDR3 sequence: CSVEMWQSNEKLFF. Written as DNA, the CDR3 is TGCAGCGTTGAAATGTGGCAGTCTAATGAAAAACTGTTTTTT.

The chain has TRBV28 and TRBJ2-7, with D hard to call. Per germline, CDR1 MDHEN and CDR2 SYDVKM. V was clipped by 3 bases and J by 1 base, with 13 bases between them. The CDR3 loop spans 15 amino acids. The CDR3 here is CASSFIRAVSYEQYF. DNA for the CDR3: TGTGCCAGCAGTTTTATAAGGGCGGTGTCCTACGAGCAGTACTTC.

The V call is TRBV27, the J call TRBJ1-2, with 10 bases lining up with TRBD1. The trim removed 5 bases at V and 3 bases at J, leaving 6 bases unmatched. The CDR3 consists of 15 residues. Germline V gene data show CDR1 as MNHEY and CDR2 as SMNVEV (reference sequence). The CDR3 sequence: CASSRTGGIHYGYTF. CDR3 coding DNA: TGTGCCAGCAGTAGGACAGGGGGAATTCACTATGGCTACACCTTC.

This clone has only a few counts. This sequence joins TRBV28 and TRBJ2-7; D is possibly TRBD1 or TRBD2 (5 bases each). The CDR3 has 16 residues. Deletions cut 5 bases from V and 2 bases from J, with 19 bases between. Germline CDR1 and CDR2: MDHEN and SYDVKM. The CDR3 DNA follows: TGTGCCAGCAGTCCTAGGATAGGAGGACACCCCTACGAGCAGTACTTC. It yields the protein CASSPRIGGHPYEQYF.

This clone showed up just once. This rearrangement joins TRBV27 to TRBJ1-1; D not certain. The CDR3 loop spans 14 amino acids. Germline V gene lookup returns CDR1 MNHEY and CDR2 SMNVEV (reference sequence). Trimming shortened V by 6 bases and J by 0 bases, and 11 bases separated the two germline ends. This CDR3 is CASRKGSLNTEAFF. In nucleotides, the CDR3 is TGTGCCAGCAGAAAAGGGAGCTTGAACACTGAAGCTTTCTTT.

This chain joins TRBV29-1 and TRBJ2-7; 8 bases match TRBD1. Unmatched junction bases numbered 10, after V lost 1 base and J lost 5 bases. The CDR3 sequence is 15 residues long. Per the germline V gene, CDR1 is SQVTM and CDR2 is ANQGSEA. The chain's CDR3 is CSVEGHRTGTDEQYF. The CDR3 nucleotides read TGCAGCGTTGAAGGACATAGGACAGGGACGGACGAGCAGTACTTC.

The rearrangement uses TRBV4-3 and TRBJ2-1; 8 nucleotides align to TRBD1. Germline CDR1 reads LGHNA; CDR2 reads YSLEER. Trimming at V came to 4 bases and at J to 9 bases, leaving 8 bases not matched to a gene. There are 14 residues in the CDR3. The CDR3 sequence is CASSPDRGWVEQFF. CDR3 bases: TGCGCCAGCAGCCCAGACAGGGGTTGGGTTGAGCAGTTCTTC.

The chain couples TRBV9 to TRBJ2-2, with 8 bases aligning to TRBD1. The CDR3 length is 16 residues. Per germline, CDR1 SGDLS and CDR2 YYNGEE. The V segment lost 0 bases and the J segment 7 bases; nucleotides outside the gene matches: 8. The CDR3 coding sequence is TGTGCCAGCAGCGTAGGGGGGCAGGGGGCAGGCGGGGAGCTGTTTTTT. Translating it yields CASSVGGQGAGGELFF.

The CDR3 DNA sequence: TGTGCCAGCAGCCCTAGCGGGGGGGGCGATACGCAGTATTTT. Protein product: CASSPSGGGDTQYF. The gene calls are TRBV7-3 and TRBJ2-3, with 12 bases aligning to TRBD2. The CDR3 is made up of 14 amino acids. Germline V gene data show CDR1 as SGHTA and CDR2 as FQGTGA. V lost 5 bases to trimming and J lost 6 bases; unmatched junction nucleotides: 3.

The chain recombines TRBV4-2 with TRBJ2-5, with D perhaps TRBD2 (6 bases). Germline V CDR1 and CDR2: LGHNA, YNFKEQ. This CDR3 comprises 13 residues. V dropped 1 base and J dropped 7 bases, with 10 bases sitting between them. CDR3 nucleotide sequence: TGTGCCAGCAGCCAAGGCTCCGGGGGGACCCAGTACTTC. Its protein product is CASSQGSGGTQYF.

V usage is TRBV7-3 and J usage is TRBJ2-3, with 7 bases aligning to TRBD1. This CDR3 comprises 14 residues. V trimming: 4 bases; J trimming: 2 bases; junction bases outside the gene matches: 3. Per germline, CDR1 SGHTA and CDR2 FQGTGA. CDR3 coding DNA: TGTGCCAGCAGCTCGGACAGGCCCACAGATACGCAGTATTTT. Protein sequence: CASSSDRPTDTQYF. Together with reference TRBV7-3 and TRBJ2-3, the CDR3 gives the full variable domain: GAGVSQTPSNKVTEKGKYVELRCDPISGHTALYWYRQSLGQGPEFLIYFQGTGAADDSGLPNDRFFAVRPEGSVSTLKIQRTERGDSAVYLCASSSDRPTDTQYFGPGTRLTVL.

The chain carries TRBV5-1 and TRBJ2-1; D might be TRBD2 (5 bases). This CDR3 comprises 12 residues. Germline CDR1 SGHRS, CDR2 YFSETQ. Trimming stripped 0 bases from V and 8 bases from J, with 6 bases between. Here the CDR3 reads CASSLGSDEQFF. The CDR3 bases are TGCGCCAGCAGCTTGGGTAGCGATGAGCAGTTCTTC.

The chain links TRBV2 to TRBJ2-2, with D tentatively TRBD2 (5 bases). This CDR3 region has 16 residues. V was shortened by 3 bases and J by 5 bases, with 16 bases between the two germline ends. From germline, CDR1 is SNHLY and CDR2 FYNNEI. The CDR3 bases are TGTGCCAGCAGTGAGGGGTGGGTCCCGGGGACCGGGGAGCTGTTTTTT. Translation gives CASSEGWVPGTGELFF.

Of note for this clone: The junction differs from germline at one of its ends, possibly a read error. The chain carries TRBV4-3 and TRBJ1-4; D not certain. CDR3 length: 13 amino acids. Germline V lookup: CDR1 LGHNA, CDR2 YSLEER. The CDR3 bases are TGCGCCAGCAGCCAAGATCCTGGGGTCGGAACGAGTTTT. It specifies CASSQDPGVGTSF.

The chain recombines TRBV5-1 with TRBJ2-5; D not certain. Germline V gene sequence: CDR1 SGHRS, CDR2 YFSETQ. The CDR3 is 14 residues long. Trimming removed 0 bases at V and 3 bases at J, with 9 bases between. CDR3 DNA sequence: TGCGCCAGCAGCTTGGTATCTGGGGAAGAGACCCAGTACTTC. It specifies CASSLVSGEETQYF.